This is a list of T cell receptor beta chains from one sample in a study of cytomegalovirus exposure and HLA in healthy donors. Some clones are missing from TCRdb's copy, which holds only in-frame ones; the method was immunoSEQ multiplex PCR. The sample records under 150,000 clones, approximately 86% being singletons. The sequenced material came from PBMCs. The source is a man younger than 35 in good health and CMV-seropositive. The CDR3 runs from the conserved cysteine through the conserved F or W. D genes are given only for firm matches. Not every row has a clone size; where given, it reads once, few, many or a size class.

v_call	d_call	clone_size	j_call	cdr3_nt	cdr3_aa
TRBV5-1	TRBD2	.	TRBJ2-5	TGCGCCAGCAGCTTGGGGGCGGGAGAGGTAGAGACCCAGTACTTC	CASSLGAGEVETQYF
TRBV5-1	TRBD1	.	TRBJ2-3	TGCGCCAGCAGCAAAGGACAGGAGAGTCGCACAGATACGCAGTATTTT	CASSKGQESRTDTQYF
TRBV2	.	.	TRBJ1-2	TGTGCCAGCAGTGCTCAGGCCTCGAAGGATGGCTACACCTTC	CASSAQASKDGYTF
TRBV6-5	.	.	TRBJ2-2	TGTGCCAGCAGTTGGTGGGAGGGGGTGACCGGGGAGCTGTTTTTT	CASSWWEGVTGELFF
TRBV6-5	.	.	TRBJ1-1	TGTGCCAGCAGTTACTCGAATACCGGGTTACACACTGAAGCTTTCTTT	CASSYSNTGLHTEAFF
TRBV27	.	.	TRBJ1-1	TGTGCCAGCAGGGTTTACAAGAACACTGAAGCTTTCTTT	CASRVYKNTEAFF
TRBV7-9	TRBD1	few	TRBJ2-7	TGTGCCAGCATCCCAACAGGGGGATCCTACGAGCAGTACTTC	CASIPTGGSYEQYF
TRBV30	TRBD1	.	TRBJ2-7	TGTGCCTGGAGTGAACCGGGACAGGGGCGAAGTGAGCAGTACTTC	CAWSEPGQGRSEQYF
TRBV29-1	.	.	TRBJ2-3	TGCAGCGCCAGGACTGACACAGATACGCAGTATTTT	CSARTDTDTQYF
TRBV30	.	.	TRBJ1-3	TGTGCCTGGAGTGAGGGGTCGGGAAACACCATATATTTT	CAWSEGSGNTIYF
TRBV11-3	.	.	TRBJ1-2	TGTGCCAGCAGCTCCACCTTGGGGGGACGAGCCTATGGCTACACCTTC	CASSSTLGGRAYGYTF
TRBV5-1	.	few	TRBJ2-7	TGCGCCAGCAGCGATACTTACGAGCAGTACTTC	CASSDTYEQYF
TRBV9	TRBD2	.	TRBJ2-4	TGTGCCAGCAGCGTAGGGGGACTAGCGGGTTTCAACATTCAGTACTTC	CASSVGGLAGFNIQYF
TRBV7-6	TRBD1	.	TRBJ2-1	TGTGCCAGCAGCCAACGGACAGGGGAGGGAAATGAGCAGTTCTTC	CASSQRTGEGNEQFF
TRBV2	TRBD1	.	TRBJ1-6	TGTGCCAGCAGCCGGGGACAGACTTTTAATTCACCCCTCCACTTT	CASSRGQTFNSPLHF
TRBV27	TRBD2	.	TRBJ2-7	TGTGCCAGCAGTCGGGATAAGGGACTAGCGGGAGGGTTCGAGCAGTACTTC	CASSRDKGLAGGFEQYF
TRBV25-1	.	.	TRBJ1-1	TGTGCCAGCGGCGCGACAGTGAACACTGAAGCTTTCTTT	CASGATVNTEAFF
TRBV9	TRBD2	.	TRBJ2-2	TGTGCCAGCAGCGTAAGAGGACTAGCGGGGAGCACCGGGGAGCTGTTTTTT	CASSVRGLAGSTGELFF
TRBV14	TRBD1	.	TRBJ1-2	TGTGCCAGCAGCCCCGGACAGGGGGATCCATATGGCTACACCTTC	CASSPGQGDPYGYTF
TRBV27	TRBD1	.	TRBJ1-1	TGTGCCAGCAGTTCCATGGGACAGGGAAGAACTGAAGCTTTCTTT	CASSSMGQGRTEAFF
TRBV4-2	TRBD2	.	TRBJ2-5	TGTGCCAGCAGCCAAGACATAACTAGCGGGGAGGGGTGGGAGACCCAGTACTTC	CASSQDITSGEGWETQYF
TRBV29-1	.	many	TRBJ2-7	TGCAGCGTTAGTCGGGTTTCCGAGCAGTACTTC	CSVSRVSEQYF
TRBV19	.	.	TRBJ2-6	TGTGCCAGTAGTGGTGATGCAGGTCGCTCTGGGGCCAACGTCCTGACTTTC	CASSGDAGRSGANVLTF
TRBV6-1	.	.	TRBJ1-5	TGTGCCAGCACCTGGAGCGGCAATCAGCCCCAGCATTTT	CASTWSGNQPQHF
TRBV6-1	.	.	TRBJ2-7	TGTGCCAGCAGTGCCGACATCTTCTACGAGCAGTACTTC	CASSADIFYEQYF
TRBV6-6	TRBD2	.	TRBJ2-1	TGTGCCAGCACTCCCAGCGGGAGCGACTTCCCTGAGCAGTTCTTC	CASTPSGSDFPEQFF
TRBV5-1	.	.	TRBJ1-1	TGCGCCAGCAGCTTGGGGGGCAGGGAAGCTTTCTTT	CASSLGGREAFF
TRBV7-3	TRBD2	.	TRBJ2-5	TGTGCCAGCAGCTCCCTAGCGGGAGAGGGAGAGACCCAGTACTTC	CASSSLAGEGETQYF
TRBV7-8	.	.	TRBJ2-5	TGTGCCAGCAGCTCCTACCGGGGGGAGACCCAGTACTTC	CASSSYRGETQYF
TRBV25-1	TRBD2	.	TRBJ2-7	TGTGCCAGCAGGCGGGGGGCGGGTTACGAGCAGTACTTC	CASRRGAGYEQYF
TRBV11-3	.	.	TRBJ1-1	TGTGCCAGCAGCTGGACAGTCAACACTGAAGCTTTCTTT	CASSWTVNTEAFF
TRBV7-9	.	once	TRBJ2-5	TGTGCCAGCAGTTCTGACAGCACCCAAGAGACCCAGTACTTC	CASSSDSTQETQYF
TRBV19	TRBD1	.	TRBJ2-3	TGTGCCAGTAGTATTGGGGACAGGAGCACAGATACGCAGTATTTT	CASSIGDRSTDTQYF
TRBV2	.	.	TRBJ2-2	TGTGCCAGCAGAGGCGACAGGCGGGCCGGGGAGCTGTTTTTT	CASRGDRRAGELFF
TRBV10-3	.	once	TRBJ2-7	TGTGCCATCAGTGAGTCGAGATACGAGCAGTACTTC	CAISESRYEQYF
TRBV19	TRBD1	once	TRBJ2-3	TGTGCCAGTGGACAGGGAAGCACAGATACGCAGTATTTT	CASGQGSTDTQYF
TRBV5-6	.	.	TRBJ2-5	TGTGCCAGCAGCTTGCCCAATCCGGAGATGGAGACCCAGTACTTC	CASSLPNPEMETQYF
TRBV19	.	.	TRBJ2-7	TGTGCCAGTACCCCCCCCGCAGGGTACGAGCAGTACTTC	CASTPPAGYEQYF
TRBV27	TRBD1	.	TRBJ2-7	TGTGCCAGCAGTGGGACAGGGAAGCCCTACGAGCAGTACTTC	CASSGTGKPYEQYF
TRBV6-1	TRBD2	.	TRBJ2-2	TGTGCCAGCAGTGAAGAGGTGGGAGGGCCCTCGAGCACCGGGGAGCTGTTTTTT	CASSEEVGGPSSTGELFF
TRBV27	.	.	TRBJ1-2	TGTGCCAGCAGTTTATCGGGGGTGGAGGGTAGGGGCTACACCTTC	CASSLSGVEGRGYTF
TRBV2	TRBD1	.	TRBJ1-3	TGTGCCAGCAGTCTAGGGACAGCCTCTGGAAACACCATATATTTT	CASSLGTASGNTIYF
TRBV2	TRBD2	.	TRBJ2-1	TGTGCCAGCAGTGTCGGTACAGCGGGGGGTTACAATGAGCAGTTCTTC	CASSVGTAGGYNEQFF
TRBV5-8	.	.	TRBJ1-2	TGTGCCAGCAGCAGACGCGAGGTAAATTCTGGCTACACCTTC	CASSRREVNSGYTF
TRBV18	TRBD1	.	TRBJ1-6	TGTGCCAGCTCACCGGGGGACAGGGGGAGAGGTTCACCCCTCCACTTT	CASSPGDRGRGSPLHF
TRBV10-3	TRBD1	.	TRBJ1-5	TGTGCCATCAGCTTGACAGGGGGAGACAATCAGCCCCAGCATTTT	CAISLTGGDNQPQHF
TRBV10-3	TRBD2	once	TRBJ2-1	TGTGCCATCAGTGCCCTCCTGGCGGGAGGATACAATGAGCAGTTCTTC	CAISALLAGGYNEQFF
TRBV6-1	.	.	TRBJ2-1	TGTGCCAGCAGTGAGGGCGACAATGAGCAGTTCTTC	CASSEGDNEQFF
TRBV25-1	.	.	TRBJ1-3	TGTGCCAGCAGTGCCTCCGGCTCTGGAAACACCATATATTTT	CASSASGSGNTIYF
TRBV5-6	.	.	TRBJ1-3	TGTGCCAGCAGCTTCGGGACTCTAAGCCTCGCTGGGAACACCATATATTTT	CASSFGTLSLAGNTIYF
TRBV5-6	.	.	TRBJ1-2	TGTGCCAGCAGCTTGGACGCGGGAATCACTAACTATGGCTACACCTTC	CASSLDAGITNYGYTF
TRBV19	.	once	TRBJ2-5	TGTGCCAGTAGTATCGAACGGGACTTGGACGGAGAGACCCAGTACTTC	CASSIERDLDGETQYF
TRBV11-2	.	once	TRBJ2-1	TGTGCCAGCAGCTTAGATCCTAACTACAATGAGCAGTTCTTC	CASSLDPNYNEQFF
TRBV21-1	.	once	TRBJ1-5	TGTGCCAGCAGCAGTTCAGGCAATCAGCCCCAGCATTTT	CASSSSGNQPQHF
TRBV5-1	.	.	TRBJ2-2	TGCGCCAGCAGCCGGACAGTTTCGAACACCGGGGAGCTGTTTTTT	CASSRTVSNTGELFF